This TCR beta chain was recorded in a study of T cells in Graves' hyperthyroidism and ophthalmopathy. This clonotype was detected only a few times. The CDR3 has 15 residues. The junction had 4 bases not matched to a gene; V was cut back by 1 base and J by 7 bases. Germline CDR1 SGHAT, CDR2 FQDESV (reference sequence). The TCR beta CDR3 regions underwent amplification using RNA transcripts as the source. The HTBI set primed first-round TCR CDR3 RT-PCR. TCRdb re-analysed the multiplex PCR reads in MiXCR, keeping a single row per CDR3 protein. The table has around 210,000 distinct CDR3 sequences, around 17% seen once; the top ten hold over 45%.

The sequenced sample was blood. The V gene is TRBV11-1, the J gene TRBJ2-1; 10 bases align to TRBD2. The source is a woman aged 45-65 years with Graves' hyperthyroidism. The CDR3 DNA is TGTGCCAGCAGCTTAGAATCTAGCGGGAGAAATGAGCAGTTCTTC. It yields the protein CASSLESSGRNEQFF.